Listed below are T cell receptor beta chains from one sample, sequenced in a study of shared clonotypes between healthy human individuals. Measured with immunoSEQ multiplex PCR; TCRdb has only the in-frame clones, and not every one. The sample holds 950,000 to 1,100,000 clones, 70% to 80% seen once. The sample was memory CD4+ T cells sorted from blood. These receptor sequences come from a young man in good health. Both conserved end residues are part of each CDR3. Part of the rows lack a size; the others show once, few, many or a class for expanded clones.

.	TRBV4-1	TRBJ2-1	CASSQDLASGRAGNEQFF
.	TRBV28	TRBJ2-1	CASSLRGEQFF
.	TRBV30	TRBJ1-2	CAWSDTREYGYTF
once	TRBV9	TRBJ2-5	CASSVEGLGTQYF
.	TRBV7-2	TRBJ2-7	CASSSREVAYEQYF
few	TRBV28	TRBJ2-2	CASSLMWALDTGELFF
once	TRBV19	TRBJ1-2	CASSISLGPFNTYGYTF
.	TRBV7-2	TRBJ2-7	CASSPSVGYEQYF
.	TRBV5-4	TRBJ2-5	CASRLGGLGQETQYF
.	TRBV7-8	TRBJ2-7	CASSPSTFGAYEQYF
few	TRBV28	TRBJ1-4	CASNEGATNEKLFF
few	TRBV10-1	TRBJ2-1	CASSESGGVNEQFF
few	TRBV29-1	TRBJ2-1	CSVRGGQGYFLSDEQFF
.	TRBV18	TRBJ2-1	CASSGLGGRARVF
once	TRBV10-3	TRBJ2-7	CAIRDRLTYEQYF
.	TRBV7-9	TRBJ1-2	CASSFDSYYGYTF
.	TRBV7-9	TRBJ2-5	CASSLVDTLLYQETQYF
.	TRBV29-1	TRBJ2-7	CSVEVPTGNLDEQYF
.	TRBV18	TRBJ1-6	CASSLTTGQQNSPLHF
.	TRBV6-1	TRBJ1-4	CASSVVIGEKLFF
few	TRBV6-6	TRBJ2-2	CASTPSDKLAGELFF
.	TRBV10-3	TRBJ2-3	CAISERLAGADTQYF
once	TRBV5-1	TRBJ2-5	CASSLAGTPGETQYF
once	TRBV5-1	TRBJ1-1	CASSLEAQTMNTEAFF
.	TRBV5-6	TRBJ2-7	CASSFGNDPYEQYF
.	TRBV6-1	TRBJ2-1	CASRRLVEYNEQFF